Shown below are 18 T cell receptor beta chains from a single sample sequenced in a study of blood T cell repertoires in COVID-19. Assay: immunoSEQ multiplex PCR; the TCRdb copy retains only in-frame clones and omits some. The sample consists of hundreds of thousands of clones, about 88% of them appearing once. Sequencing used peripheral blood. These receptors were collected from a woman aged 40 to 50 who had recovered from COVID-19.

V and J are TRBV18 and TRBJ2-2; perhaps TRBD2 as D (6 bases). This CDR3 has 17 residues. Germline-derived CDR1 and CDR2 are KGHSH and LQKENI. V dropped 0 bases and J dropped 1 base, with 12 bases sitting between them. For the CDR3, the DNA is TGTGCCAGCTCACCACCGACCGGGAGTAGGAACACCGGGGAGCTGTTTTTT. Encoded protein: CASSPPTGSRNTGELFF. Variable domain in full (rest from reference TRBV18 and TRBJ2-2): NAGVMQNPRHLVRRRGQEARLRCSPMKGHSHVYWYRQLPEEGLKFMVYLQKENIIDESGMPKERFSAEFPKEGPSILRIQQVVRGDSAAYFCASSPPTGSRNTGELFFGEGSRLTVL.

This chain connects TRBV27 to TRBJ2-3, with TRBD2 matching over 11 bases. The V gene's germline CDR1 is MNHEY and CDR2 SMNVEV (reference sequence). V shed 1 base and J 3 bases; nucleotides not matched to a gene: 0. This CDR3 contains 15 residues. The CDR3, as DNA: TGTGCCAGCAGTTTATTAGCGGGAGGGACAGATACGCAGTATTTT. Its protein product is CASSLLAGGTDTQYF.

The chain links TRBV18 to TRBJ2-7; TRBD1 matches 8 bases. The germline gives CDR1 KGHSH, CDR2 LQKENI. This CDR3 comprises 16 residues. V dropped 1 base and J dropped 0; count of bases not matched to a gene: 5. CDR3 residues: CASSPRKQGGSYEQYF. DNA of the CDR3: TGTGCCAGCTCACCACGAAAACAGGGGGGCTCCTACGAGCAGTACTTC.

V and J are TRBV9 and TRBJ1-1, with D perhaps TRBD1 (6 bases). CDR3 size: 13 residues. The V gene lost 3 bases and the J gene lost 5 bases, with 11 bases spanning the gap. Looked up from germline, CDR1 is SGDLS and CDR2 is YYNGEE. This CDR3 reads CASSGTRGTEAFF. DNA for the CDR3: TGTGCCAGCAGCGGGACAAGGGGGACTGAAGCTTTCTTT. The whole variable domain, filled in from reference TRBV9 and TRBJ1-1, reads DSGVTQTPKHLITATGQRVTLRCSPRSGDLSVYWYQQSLDQGLQFLIQYYNGEERAKGNILERFSAQQFPDLHSELNLSSLELGDSALYFCASSGTRGTEAFFGQGTRLTVV.

The rearrangement uses TRBV9 and TRBJ2-3, with D perhaps TRBD2 (5 bases). Germline assignment: CDR1 SGDLS and CDR2 YYNGEE. The CDR3 extends over 17 amino acids. The V end lost 0 bases, the J end lost 1 base, and 15 bases lay between the germline ends. CDR3 in amino acids: CASSVGAVFGGTDTQYF. The CDR3 DNA is TGTGCCAGCAGCGTAGGGGCGGTCTTCGGGGGCACAGATACGCAGTATTTT.

J is TRBJ2-7 and V is TRBV13; tentative D call: TRBD2 (6 bases). There are 16 residues in the CDR3. V was shortened by 0 bases and J by 4 bases, with 16 bases between the two germline ends. Per germline, CDR1 PRHDT and CDR2 FYEKMQ (reference sequence). The CDR3 protein is CASSLGGGVFSYEQYF. The DNA for the CDR3 is TGTGCCAGCAGCTTAGGTGGCGGGGTTTTTAGTTACGAGCAGTACTTC. Together with reference TRBV13 and TRBJ2-7, the CDR3 gives the full variable domain: AAGVIQSPRHLIKEKRETATLKCYPIPRHDTVYWYQQGPGQDPQFLISFYEKMQSDKGSIPDRFSAQQFSDYHSELNMSSLELGDSALYFCASSLGGGVFSYEQYFGPGTRLTVT.

This chain links TRBV6-2 or TRBV6-3 with TRBJ1-1, with D perhaps TRBD1 (6 bases). Germline V gives CDR1 MNHEY, CDR2 SVGEGT. The CDR3 spans 14 residues. The V and J ends lost 5 bases and 4 bases respectively, with 14 bases between them. The CDR3 loop reads CASSQSGEGTEAFF. The CDR3 DNA sequence: TGTGCCAGCAGTCAGTCAGGGGAGGGCACTGAAGCTTTCTTT.

The V gene is TRBV5-4, the J gene TRBJ2-2, with D perhaps matching TRBD1 (6 bases). The CDR3 runs to 14 residues. The germline V and J ends were trimmed by 4 bases and 3 bases, with 10 bases remaining between them. Germline V gene sequence: CDR1 SGHNT, CDR2 YYREEE (reference sequence). The DNA of the CDR3 is TGTGCCAGCAGCCCCCGGACAGACACCGGGGAGCTGTTTTTT. Translation gives CASSPRTDTGELFF. Combining the CDR3 with reference TRBV5-4 and TRBJ2-2 gives the whole variable domain ETGVTQSPTHLIKTRGQQVTLRCSSQSGHNTVSWYQQALGQGPQFIFQYYREEENGRGNFPPRFSGLQFPNYSSELNVNALELDDSALYLCASSPRTDTGELFFGEGSRLTVL.

This sequence joins TRBV18 and TRBJ1-5; unclear D gene. Germline CDR1 is KGHSH and CDR2 is LQKENI. The CDR3 contains 17 residues. Trimming stripped 4 bases from V and 2 bases from J, with 18 bases between. CDR3 protein: CASSQASVIIGNQPQHF. The DNA of the CDR3 is TGTGCCAGCTCACAAGCCTCGGTAATAATCGGCAATCAGCCCCAGCATTTT.

The chain combines TRBV6-5 with TRBJ1-5; D is perhaps TRBD1 (6 bases). CDR3 length: 15 amino acids. The V end was cut by 2 bases, the J end by 10 bases, with 18 bases between. Germline loops: CDR1 MNHEY, CDR2 SVGAGI. The CDR3 DNA is TGTGCCAGCAGTTACGACAGGACCGGTCTTCACCCCCAGCATTTT. Translation: CASSYDRTGLHPQHF.

This clone was picked up a small number of times. The CDR3 DNA reads TGTGCCATCAGTGAGTACGGGACAGGCGAAACTAATGAAAAACTGTTTTTT. Translating it yields CAISEYGTGETNEKLFF. The V call is TRBV10-3, the J call TRBJ1-4; 8 nucleotides agree with TRBD1. V lost 1 base, J lost 1 base, and 5 bases stayed unmatched. Germline lookup yields CDR1 ENHRY and CDR2 SYGVKD. The CDR3 spans 17 residues.

This chain connects TRBV4-2 to TRBJ1-4; D gene ambiguous. The V end lost 0 bases, the J end lost 4 bases, and 6 bases lay between the germline ends. The germline V gene encodes CDR1 LGHNA and CDR2 YNFKEQ. The CDR3 is 14 residues long. The CDR3 protein is CASSQEAFNEKLFF. For the CDR3, the DNA is TGTGCCAGCAGCCAAGAAGCGTTTAATGAAAAACTGTTTTTT.

The chain carries TRBV5-1 and TRBJ2-7, with 8 nucleotides matching TRBD1. The CDR3 sequence is 15 residues long. V was pared by 4 bases and J by 7 bases, with 13 bases of the junction left unmatched. The germline V gene encodes CDR1 SGHRS and CDR2 YFSETQ. DNA of the CDR3: TGCGCCAGCAGCCAGCGGACAGGGTGGGGGTTGGAGCAGTACTTC. Translated: CASSQRTGWGLEQYF.

The J gene is TRBJ1-2, the V gene TRBV15, with 8 bases that match TRBD1. Looked up from germline, CDR1 is LNHNV and CDR2 is YYDKDF (reference sequence). The CDR3 extends over 15 amino acids. V lost 0 bases, J lost 8 bases, and 8 bases stayed unmatched. The CDR3 here is CATSRDPRQGSGYTF. Here the CDR3 DNA reads TGTGCCACCAGCAGAGACCCTCGACAGGGGAGCGGCTACACCTTC.

The chain carries TRBV5-1 and TRBJ1-3; TRBD1 aligns across 9 bases. The germline gives CDR1 SGHRS, CDR2 YFSETQ. V lost 4 bases and J lost 3; bases outside the gene matches: 8. The CDR3 runs to 16 residues. CDR3 in DNA: TGCGCCAGCAGCGGAACAGGGGGCTACGATGGAAACACCATATATTTT. It is translated as CASSGTGGYDGNTIYF. Complete variable domain (other parts from reference TRBV5-1 and TRBJ1-3): KAGVTQTPRYLIKTRGQQVTLSCSPISGHRSVSWYQQTPGQGLQFLFEYFSETQRNKGNFPGRFSGRQFSNSRSEMNVSTLELGDSALYLCASSGTGGYDGNTIYFGEGSWLTVV.

The chain recombines TRBV11-3 with TRBJ2-3; TRBD1 matches 7 bases. V gave up 5 bases and J gave up 2 bases; unmatched junction bases: 19. The CDR3 spans 19 residues. Germline V gives CDR1 SGHNT, CDR2 YENEEA. Here the CDR3 DNA reads TGTGCCAGCAGCCCTATCTACGGGACAGAAACTACCAACACAGATACGCAGTATTTT. Protein product: CASSPIYGTETTNTDTQYF.

The CDR3 protein is CASSQDYSASMRYF. CDR3 sequence (DNA): TGCGCCAGCAGCCAAGATTATAGTGCTAGTATGCGGTACTTC. V gene TRBV4-3 combines with J gene TRBJ2-4; D remains unclear. CDR3 length: 14 amino acids. Trimming took 0 bases from V and 15 from J, leaving 18 bases between them. The germline CDR1 and CDR2 sequences are LGHNA and YSLEER.

A note on this clone: The sample carries other DNA sequences with the same CDR3. This sequence joins TRBV30 and TRBJ1-5; 7 bases agree with TRBD1. CDR1 and CDR2 from the germline V gene are GTSNPN and SVGIG (reference sequence). V lost 3 bases to trimming and J lost 4 bases; unmatched junction nucleotides: 6. This CDR3 is 14 amino acids long. CDR3 residues: CAWSRDRGNQPQHF. The DNA of the CDR3 is TGTGCCTGGAGCCGGGACAGAGGGAATCAGCCCCAGCATTTT.